The 12 T cell receptor beta chains below were found in one sample sequenced in a study of blood T cell repertoires in COVID-19. Sequencing was performed with immunoSEQ multiplex PCR; in TCRdb, only in-frame clones are kept and a portion is missing. Of about 210,000 clones listed, around 88% are singletons. The sequencing input was peripheral blood. The source is a woman aged 45-65 years with acute or convalescent COVID-19.

V gene TRBV19 combines with J gene TRBJ2-7; TRBD1 matches 7 bases. The CDR3 sequence is 13 residues long. Germline CDR1 reads LNHDA; CDR2 reads SQIVND (reference sequence). With 7 bases clipped from V and 4 bases from J, the junction kept 7 bases outside the gene matches. DNA of the CDR3: TGTGCCAGTAAAGGAGAGGGGGCGTACGAGCAGTACTTC. Its protein is CASKGEGAYEQYF.

This rearrangement joins TRBV27 to TRBJ2-7; D possibly corresponds to TRBD1 (6 bases). Germline V CDR1 and CDR2: MNHEY, SMNVEV (reference sequence). The CDR3 loop spans 14 amino acids. V lost 8 bases, J lost 3 bases, and 17 bases lay in between. CDR3 in DNA: TGTGCCAGCCTTTGGGGACAAGGGAACTACGAGCAGTACTTC. It encodes CASLWGQGNYEQYF.

The chain couples TRBV6-5 to TRBJ2-5; 7 nucleotides line up with TRBD1. The CDR3 is 14 residues long. Germline V gene data show CDR1 as MNHEY and CDR2 as SVGAGI. With V trimmed by 5 bases and J by 9 bases, 12 bases remained unmatched. The CDR3 nucleotides read TGTGCCAGCAGTCAACAGGGGCCGTCTTTTCCCCAGTACTTC. It specifies CASSQQGPSFPQYF.

This chain's CDR3 is CASSPDRDLSGANVLTF. Written as DNA, the CDR3 is TGTGCCAGTAGTCCAGACAGGGACCTTTCTGGGGCCAACGTCCTGACTTTC. This chain links TRBV19 with TRBJ2-6, with 7 nucleotides matching TRBD1. This CDR3 comprises 17 residues. The J segment lost 1 base and the V segment lost 5 bases, leaving 8 bases of the junction unmatched. The germline CDR1 and CDR2 sequences are LNHDA and SQIVND (reference sequence).

This clone was detected once. The rearrangement links TRBV7-2 to TRBJ2-7; 7 bases match TRBD1. V shed 5 bases, J shed 5 bases, and the junction held 3 bases outside the gene matches. This CDR3 spans 12 amino acids. Germline V CDR1 and CDR2: SGHTA, FQGNSA. The CDR3 nucleotides read TGTGCCAGCAGCGTAGACAGGGACGAGCAGTACTTC. This encodes CASSVDRDEQYF. The full variable domain, in which reference TRBV7-2 and TRBJ2-7 provide the parts outside the CDR3, is GAGVSQSPSNKVTEKGKDVELRCDPISGHTALYWYRQSLGQGLEFLIYFQGNSAPDKSGLPSDRFSAERTGGSVSTLTIQRTQQEDSAVYLCASSVDRDEQYFGPGTRLTVT.

This chain joins TRBV10-3 and TRBJ1-1; TRBD1 is a possible D gene (6 bases). CDR1 and CDR2 (germline): ENHRY, SYGVKD. The CDR3 runs to 14 residues. V was clipped by 0 bases and J by 5 bases, with 10 bases between them. The CDR3 DNA reads as TGTGCCATCAGTGAGTCTGGGGGCAAGACTGAAGCTTTCTTT. Protein sequence: CAISESGGKTEAFF.

This clone appeared once. V and J are TRBV28 and TRBJ2-3, with D possibly TRBD1 on 6 matching bases. Trimming took 2 bases from V and 5 from J, leaving 11 bases between them. The germline V gene has CDR1 MDHEN and CDR2 SYDVKM. This CDR3 has 14 residues. The CDR3 region is CASSLGQGIDTQYF. DNA for the CDR3: TGTGCCAGCAGTTTAGGCCAGGGGATAGATACGCAGTATTTT.

This clone was counted a single time. J is TRBJ2-3 and V is TRBV27; possible D gene TRBD2, 6 bases. The germline V gene encodes CDR1 MNHEY and CDR2 SMNVEV (reference sequence). The CDR3 extends over 14 amino acids. The germline V and J ends were trimmed by 6 bases and 4 bases, with 14 bases remaining between them. The CDR3 is CASSGLSQSDTQYF. CDR3 bases: TGTGCCAGCAGCGGACTATCCCAGTCAGATACGCAGTATTTT.

The V gene is TRBV11-2, the J gene TRBJ1-4; 8 nucleotides match TRBD1. V gave up 3 bases and J gave up 3 bases; unmatched junction bases: 6. The CDR3 length is 16 residues. Germline values: CDR1 SGHAT, CDR2 FQNNGV. CDR3 sequence: CASSFPGGIANEKLFF. The CDR3 DNA is TGTGCCAGCAGCTTCCCAGGGGGCATAGCTAATGAAAAACTGTTTTTT.

V gene TRBV20-1 combines with J gene TRBJ2-5; a weak D match, TRBD1 (7 bases). V lost 3 bases and J 1 base, leaving 12 bases between the germline ends. The CDR3 is 14 residues long. The germline V gene encodes CDR1 DFQATT and CDR2 SNEGSKA (reference sequence). In DNA, the CDR3 is TGCAGTGCTAGTGGGCAGGGGGGCCAAGAGACCCAGTACTTC. Protein sequence: CSASGQGGQETQYF.

The V call is TRBV12-3 or TRBV12-4, the J call TRBJ2-1, with TRBD1 as a possible D gene (5 bases). The CDR3 runs to 10 residues. V lost 5 bases to trimming and J lost 9 bases, with 5 bases between them. DNA for the CDR3: TGTGCCAGCAGTAGGGGTGAGCAGTTCTTC. It codes for CASSRGEQFF.

The chain combines TRBV19 with TRBJ2-1; perhaps TRBD1 as D (5 bases). The V end lost 4 bases, the J end lost 6 bases, and 13 bases lay between the germline ends. CDR3 length equals 14 residues. CDR1 LNHDA and CDR2 SQIVND come from the germline V gene (reference sequence). The CDR3 loop is CASSKGYQSNEQFF. As DNA, the CDR3 is TGTGCCAGTAGTAAGGGGTACCAGTCCAATGAGCAGTTCTTC.